The 17 T cell receptor beta chains reported below all come from one sample, sequenced in a study of Ad26.COV2.S vaccination and SARS-CoV-2 variants. Some clones are missing from TCRdb's copy, which holds only in-frame ones; the method was immunoSEQ multiplex PCR. Among 330,000 or so clones listed, almost 90% were seen once. Treatment indicated: 19 received Ad26.COV2.S at low or high dose, single or two shots; about 5 received placebo; per-sample allocation not given. Sampling took place 63 days after the first vaccine or placebo injection. This specimen consisted of peripheral blood, obtained in a trial of Ad26.COV2.S vaccine versus placebo. These receptors came from a person aged 18-60 years who received the Ad26.COV2.S COVID-19 vaccine or a placebo.

This clone was seen a few times. V gene TRBV4-3 combines with J gene TRBJ1-5, with no clear D. This CDR3 is 15 amino acids long. Germline values: CDR1 LGHNA, CDR2 YSLEER. Trimming pared 0 bases from V and 5 bases from J, leaving 11 bases between. The CDR3 spells CASSQERSTDQPQHF. The CDR3 nucleotides are TGCGCCAGCAGCCAAGAAAGGAGCACCGATCAGCCCCAGCATTTT.

The chain links TRBV3-1 (or the pseudogene TRBV3-2) to TRBJ1-5; D ambiguous. V was trimmed by 0 bases and J by 0 bases, leaving 6 bases between them. CDR1 LGHDT and CDR2 YNNKEL come from the germline V gene (reference sequence). The CDR3 totals 15 residues. The DNA of the CDR3 is TGTGCCAGCAGCCAAGATATACATAGCAATCAGCCCCAGCATTTT. Its protein product is CASSQDIHSNQPQHF.

The chain is built from TRBV3-1 (or the pseudogene TRBV3-2) and TRBJ2-7, with D perhaps given as TRBD1 or TRBD2 (5 bases each). Germline-derived CDR1 and CDR2 are LGHDT and YNNKEL (reference sequence). The CDR3 extends over 16 amino acids. V lost 0 bases and J 7 bases, leaving 19 bases between the germline ends. DNA for the CDR3: TGTGCCAGCAGCCAAGATATACGGGGTCGGGCAGGGGAGCAGTACTTC. Protein product: CASSQDIRGRAGEQYF.

The rearrangement joins TRBV6-6 to TRBJ2-3; 9 bases agree with TRBD1. CDR3 length: 15 residues. Losses at the gene ends were 7 bases for V and 8 bases for J; bases not matched to a gene: 13. Germline assignment: CDR1 MNHNY and CDR2 SVGAGI (reference sequence). Written as DNA, the CDR3 is TGTGCCAGCATTCAGCGGACAGGGGACCACCCTACGCAGTATTTT. Protein product: CASIQRTGDHPTQYF.

The chain has TRBV7-2 and TRBJ1-5, with D possibly matching TRBD1 (6 bases). Trimming took 2 bases from V and 6 from J, leaving 14 bases between them. This CDR3 region has 15 residues. From germline, CDR1 is SGHTA and CDR2 FQGNSA. The CDR3 loop is CASSLMGQVTQPQHF. The CDR3 DNA reads TGTGCCAGCAGCTTAATGGGACAAGTCACTCAGCCCCAGCATTTT.

The sample holds one count of this clone. This chain connects TRBV19 to TRBJ1-2, with TRBD1 matching over 7 bases. Germline CDR1 reads LNHDA; CDR2 reads SQIVND (reference sequence). Unmatched junction bases numbered 1, after V lost 2 bases and J lost 4 bases. The CDR3 has 13 residues. The chain's CDR3 is CASSIRQGYGYTF. As DNA, the CDR3 is TGTGCCAGTAGTATACGACAGGGCTATGGCTACACCTTC. The variable domain in full, with the rest retrieved from reference TRBV19 and TRBJ1-2, is DGGITQSPKYLFRKEGQNVTLSCEQNLNHDAMYWYRQDPGQGLRLIYYSQIVNDFQKGDIAEGYSVSREKKESFPLTVTSAQKNPTAFYLCASSIRQGYGYTFGSGTRLTVV.

J is TRBJ1-2 and V is TRBV11-1; D is unclear. The CDR3 is made up of 15 amino acids. V lost 6 bases to trimming and J lost 8 bases, with 22 bases between them. Per germline, CDR1 SGHAT and CDR2 FQDESV (reference sequence). CDR3 in DNA: TGTGCCAGCAGGCCAGTAAGGACCCTTTCGGGGGGCTACACCTTC. This encodes CASRPVRTLSGGYTF.

The table lists this clone with a count of one. The V and J genes are TRBV27 and TRBJ2-5, with 12 bases lining up with TRBD2. The V gene's germline CDR1 is MNHEY and CDR2 SMNVEV (reference sequence). V shed 4 bases and J 4 bases; nucleotides not matched to a gene: 7. The CDR3 covers 16 residues. The CDR3 here is CASSYKLAGGRETQYF. The CDR3 nucleotides read TGTGCCAGCAGTTATAAGCTAGCGGGGGGGAGAGAGACCCAGTACTTC.

The chain carries TRBV4-2 and TRBJ1-1; a possible D gene is TRBD1 (6 bases). Germline assignment: CDR1 LGHNA and CDR2 YNFKEQ. Trimming stripped 4 bases from V and 3 bases from J, with 24 bases between. The CDR3 spans 18 residues. The CDR3 DNA reads as TGTGCCAGCAGCCCAGGGGAAGCAGCGACCCCTGGATACACTGAAGCTTTCTTT. Translated, it gives CASSPGEAATPGYTEAFF.

The chain is built from TRBV19 and TRBJ2-3; TRBD1 might be the D (5 bases). CDR3 size: 13 residues. Germline CDR1 and CDR2: LNHDA and SQIVND (reference sequence). Trimming took 4 bases from V and 2 from J, leaving 7 bases between them. The CDR3 nucleotides read TGTGCCAGTAGTAGACAGACCACAGATACGCAGTATTTT. Translating it yields CASSRQTTDTQYF.

This sequence joins TRBV6-1 and TRBJ1-4, with a possible D match to TRBD1 (6 bases). CDR1 is MNHNS and CDR2 is SASEGT in the germline V gene. V lost 2 bases and J lost 6, with 10 bases in between. The CDR3 consists of 14 residues. In DNA form, the CDR3 reads TGTGCCAGCAGTGAATCCCGGGGGCATGAAAAACTGTTTTTT. Its protein product is CASSESRGHEKLFF.

This rearrangement joins TRBV5-1 to TRBJ2-7; 10 bases are a match to TRBD1. Germline-derived CDR1 and CDR2 are SGHRS and YFSETQ. The CDR3 spans 14 residues. The junction had 3 bases not matched to a gene; V was cut back by 1 base and J by 5 bases. The CDR3 coding sequence is TGCGCCAGCAGCTTGCCGGGACAGGGGAACGAGCAGTACTTC. As protein: CASSLPGQGNEQYF. The complete variable domain, with remaining parts taken from reference TRBV5-1 and TRBJ2-7, reads KAGVTQTPRYLIKTRGQQVTLSCSPISGHRSVSWYQQTPGQGLQFLFEYFSETQRNKGNFPGRFSGRQFSNSRSEMNVSTLELGDSALYLCASSLPGQGNEQYFGPGTRLTVT.

This chain uses TRBV11-2 with TRBJ2-4, with TRBD2 matching 8 bases. Germline-derived CDR1 and CDR2 are SGHAT and FQNNGV. The trim removed 0 bases at V and 0 bases at J, leaving 4 bases unmatched. This CDR3 region has 17 residues. CDR3 protein: CASSLDRAGGAKNIQYF. As DNA, the CDR3 is TGTGCCAGCAGCTTAGATCGGGCGGGAGGAGCCAAAAACATTCAGTACTTC.

V usage is TRBV10-2 and J usage is TRBJ2-7; D not certain. The CDR3 consists of 13 residues. Germline loops: CDR1 WSHSY, CDR2 SAAADI. Trimming removed 3 bases from V and 2 bases from J, with 8 bases in between. CDR3 sequence (DNA): TGCGCCAGCAGTGAAAGTCGGACCTACGAGCAGTACTTC. Protein product: CASSESRTYEQYF.

The chain carries TRBV3-1 (or the pseudogene TRBV3-2) and TRBJ2-5, with D possibly being TRBD1 or TRBD2 (5 bases each). This CDR3 is built from 15 residues. The V end was cut by 8 bases, the J end by 2 bases, with 18 bases between. The V gene's germline CDR1 is LGHDT and CDR2 YNNKEL (reference sequence). CDR3 sequence reads: CASRRTGTVQETQYF. For the CDR3, the DNA is TGTGCCAGCCGCCGAACCGGGACGGTTCAAGAGACCCAGTACTTC.

The chain recombines TRBV7-9 with TRBJ1-5; TRBD1 is a possible D gene (6 bases). The germline CDR1 and CDR2 sequences are SEHNR and FQNEAQ (reference sequence). There are 16 residues in the CDR3. V was shortened by 5 bases and J by 1 base, with 15 bases between the two germline ends. The CDR3 here is CASSPTGTPSNQPQHF. In DNA, the CDR3 is TGTGCCAGCAGCCCAACCGGGACACCCAGCAATCAGCCCCAGCATTTT.

This clone was seen a handful of times. The rearrangement links TRBV6-2 or TRBV6-3 to TRBJ1-2; D might be TRBD1 (5 bases). Germline lookup yields CDR1 MNHEY and CDR2 SVGEGT. V was shortened by 2 bases and J by 7 bases, with 11 bases between the two germline ends. The CDR3 runs to 13 residues. The CDR3 DNA sequence: TGTGCCAGCAGTTACGGGGCACAGTCTGGCTACACCTTC. It specifies CASSYGAQSGYTF.